This T cell receptor beta chain was documented in a study of blood T cell repertoires in COVID-19. At the level of the study: COVID-19 samples from acute and convalescent phases originated in the United States, Italy and Spain. T cells, B-cell-depleted T cells, or PBMCs supplied cDNA or gDNA.

The V gene lost 0 bases and the J gene lost 0 bases, with 10 bases spanning the gap. Germline V gene sequence: CDR1 SGDLS, CDR2 YYNGEE. The CDR3 consists of 15 residues. How the authors handled the data: Using reference gene primer amplification, nucleated cell counts were estimated. This table comes from immunoSEQ multiplex PCR, and its TCRdb copy is limited to in-frame clones, with some not included. Clone size and the V and J calls come from that table; the DNA yielded D and trimming. The data contain about 200,000 clones, approximately 90% of them singletons. The sample was peripheral blood. This TCR derives from a man aged 40-50 years with active or convalescent COVID-19. The chain couples TRBV9 to TRBJ2-7; D remains unclear. CDR3 in amino acids: CASSVGPASSYEQYF. CDR3 nucleotide sequence: TGTGCCAGCAGCGTAGGTCCCGCGAGCTCCTACGAGCAGTACTTC.